These T cell receptor beta chains were read from a single sample in a study of post-analysis software for immune sequencing data. TCRdb reprocessed the PCR reads with MiXCR, giving one entry per CDR3 protein. The top ten clones hold around 1.7% of a sample with 500,000 to 600,000 distinct CDR3 sequences, about 40% of them seen once. Sequencing input: blood. These TCRs come from a girl aged 5-17 years with multiple sclerosis. Each CDR3 is given with its conserved first and last residue. Fields, in order: V gene, D gene, J gene, clone size, CDR3 DNA, CDR3 protein. D genes are given only for firm matches. Where a row states a size, it is once, few, many or the class of an expanded clone; other rows omit it.

TRBV6-6	-	TRBJ2-1	few	TGTGCCAGCAGTTACTCCGAGGACAATGAGCAGTTCTTC	CASSYSEDNEQFF
TRBV29-1	TRBD1	TRBJ1-2	-	TGCAGCTCTGGGGGGGGACAGGGTGCATCCTATGGCTACACCTTC	CSSGGGQGASYGYTF
TRBV28	-	TRBJ1-5	few	TGTGCCAGTAAGCGGGATTCCAATCAGCCCCAGCATTTT	CASKRDSNQPQHF
TRBV10-3	-	TRBJ2-7	-	TGTGCCATCAGTTCTCACCGGGGGAGCTCCTACGAGCAGTACTTC	CAISSHRGSSYEQYF
TRBV3-1	-	TRBJ2-4	-	TGTGCCAGCAGCCAAGGAAGGGCTCTAGCCAAAAACATTCAGTACTTC	CASSQGRALAKNIQYF
TRBV3-1	TRBD2	TRBJ2-1	-	TGTGCCAGCAGGGCGACTAGCGGGGGCTCCTACAATGAGCAGTTCTTC	CASRATSGGSYNEQFF
TRBV9	-	TRBJ2-3	-	TGTGCCAGCAGCGTAGAATCGGGATTCACAGATACGCAGTATTTT	CASSVESGFTDTQYF
TRBV7-9	-	TRBJ2-5	many	TGTGCCAGCAGCTATAACAGGGAGACCCAGTACTTC	CASSYNRETQYF
TRBV12-3/TRBV12-4	-	TRBJ1-2	-	TGTGCCAGCACTCCTGCGGGGTCTGGTGGCTACACCTTC	CASTPAGSGGYTF
TRBV20-1	TRBD2	TRBJ2-1	few	TGCAGTGCTAGAGATTCGGGGGGGCGGAATGAGCAGTTCTTC	CSARDSGGRNEQFF
TRBV11-2	TRBD1	TRBJ2-3	-	TGTGCCAGCAGCCACTCTGGGACAGCTTCCACAGATACGCAGTATTTT	CASSHSGTASTDTQYF
TRBV3-1	TRBD2	TRBJ2-7	-	TGTGCCAGCAGCCGACTAGCGGGACCCTCCTACAATGAGCAGTACTTC	CASSRLAGPSYNEQYF
TRBV5-1	-	TRBJ2-7	few	TGCGCCAGCAGCTCCCGATTGAAGTGGCAGACACCGATACAGGTCTCCTACGAGCAGTACTTC	CASSSRLKWQTPIQVSYEQYF
TRBV10-3	TRBD2	TRBJ2-7	-	TGTGCCATCAGTGGGACCGGGACTAGCTCAAGTGAGCAGTACTTC	CAISGTGTSSSEQYF